The 2 T cell receptor beta chains below were found in one sample sequenced in a study of control samples from healthy donors and cancer patients. Data came from immunoSEQ multiplex PCR; TCRdb stores just in-frame clones and leaves some out. Among 30,000 to 35,000 clones listed, 86% were seen once. Sequenced sample: PBMCs. The receptors stem from a woman aged 40 to 50 with lung cancer.

This clone was observed a single time. The DNA for the CDR3 is TGTGCCAGCTCACCCACGGGTACTGAAGCTTTCTTT. Translating it yields CASSPTGTEAFF. The chain is built from TRBV18 and TRBJ1-1; D unclear. This CDR3 is 12 amino acids long. Trimming cost V 3 bases and J 5 bases, with 7 bases left between them. CDR1 and CDR2 from the germline V gene are KGHSH and LQKENI. Looking up the rest from reference TRBV18 and TRBJ1-1 gives the full variable domain: NAGVMQNPRHLVRRRGQEARLRCSPMKGHSHVYWYRQLPEEGLKFMVYLQKENIIDESGMPKERFSAEFPKEGPSILRIQQVVRGDSAAYFCASSPTGTEAFFGQGTRLTVV.

The gene calls are TRBV30 and TRBJ2-2; 11 nucleotides agree with TRBD1. CDR3 length equals 16 residues. The junction had 8 bases not matched to a gene; V was cut back by 3 bases and J by 5 bases. Germline CDR1 is GTSNPN and CDR2 is SVGIG (reference sequence). CDR3 protein: CAWRGPGQGETGELFF. CDR3 bases: TGTGCCTGGAGAGGACCGGGACAGGGGGAAACCGGGGAGCTGTTTTTT.